These 11 T cell receptor beta chains originate from one sample sequenced in a study of cytomegalovirus exposure and HLA in healthy donors. PCR primers comprised 60 Vbeta and 13 Jbeta primers. TCRdb keeps only in-frame clones here, not all; method: immunoSEQ multiplex PCR. The sample includes approximately 190,000 clones, 80% to 85% of them seen just once. The specimen sequenced was PBMCs. The receptors stem from a man aged 40-50 years in good health and CMV-seropositive.

The table lists this clone with a few counts. The chain employs TRBV9 and TRBJ2-1, with 8 bases that match TRBD1. The CDR3 has 16 residues. V lost 0 bases and J lost 6; bases outside the gene matches: 8. In germline, CDR1 is SGDLS, CDR2 YYNGEE. CDR3 sequence reads: CASSVEGQGIFNEQFF. CDR3 DNA sequence: TGTGCCAGCAGCGTAGAAGGACAGGGAATTTTCAATGAGCAGTTCTTC.

V and J are TRBV30 and TRBJ1-6; 9 bases are a match to TRBD1. CDR3 length: 15 residues. From germline, CDR1 is GTSNPN and CDR2 SVGIG (reference sequence). The ends lost 2 bases at V and 7 bases at J; junction bases unmatched: 6. DNA of the CDR3: TGTGCCTGGAGTCTGCCGGGACAGGGAAATTCACCCCTCCACTTT. Its protein product is CAWSLPGQGNSPLHF. Full variable domain (outside the CDR3, taken from reference TRBV30 and TRBJ1-6): SQTIHQWPATLVQPVGSPLSLECTVEGTSNPNLYWYRQAAGRGLQLLFYSVGIGQISSEVPQNLSASRPQDRQFILSSKKLLLSDSGFYLCAWSLPGQGNSPLHFGNGTRLTVT.

As to this clone: Other nucleotide sequences in the sample specify the same CDR3. V and J are TRBV11-2 and TRBJ2-7, with 9 bases identical to TRBD1. The CDR3 consists of 14 residues. V lost 5 bases to trimming and J lost 1 base; unmatched junction nucleotides: 3. Per the germline V gene, CDR1 is SGHAT and CDR2 is FQNNGV. In DNA, the CDR3 is TGTGCCAGCAGCCCCGGGACAGGGTCCTACGAGCAGTACTTC. Protein: CASSPGTGSYEQYF.

The V gene is TRBV4-3, the J gene TRBJ1-6, with D unresolved. The CDR3 is made up of 15 amino acids. Deletions cut 3 bases from V and 2 bases from J, with 8 bases between. CDR1 is LGHNA, CDR2 YSLEER, per germline. The CDR3 loop is CASSQTGTYNSPLHF. The CDR3 DNA is TGCGCCAGCAGCCAGACCGGGACCTATAATTCACCCCTCCACTTT.

This chain links TRBV2 with TRBJ2-7; D perhaps matches TRBD1 (5 bases). CDR3 length equals 15 residues. CDR1 and CDR2 from the germline V gene are SNHLY and FYNNEI. Trimming removed 4 bases from V and 1 base from J, with 14 bases in between. The CDR3 sequence is CASSGRQLLSYEQYF. The DNA of the CDR3 is TGTGCCAGCAGTGGGAGACAGTTATTATCCTACGAGCAGTACTTC.

The chain joins TRBV19 to TRBJ2-2, with 8 bases fitting TRBD1. V dropped 3 bases and J dropped 5; count of bases not matched to a gene: 11. Germline values: CDR1 LNHDA, CDR2 SQIVND (reference sequence). The length of the CDR3 is 17 residues. The CDR3 spells CASSMGYGQGKTGELFF. The CDR3 nucleotides are TGTGCCAGTAGTATGGGATACGGACAGGGTAAAACCGGGGAGCTGTTTTTT. The entire variable domain, with the rest obtained from reference TRBV19 and TRBJ2-2, is as follows: DGGITQSPKYLFRKEGQNVTLSCEQNLNHDAMYWYRQDPGQGLRLIYYSQIVNDFQKGDIAEGYSVSREKKESFPLTVTSAQKNPTAFYLCASSMGYGQGKTGELFFGEGSRLTVL.

This clone appeared a few times. The gene calls are TRBV4-2 and TRBJ2-7, with 11 positions matching TRBD2. Germline trimming cut 0 bases from V and 0 bases from J; bases unmatched to any gene: 1. CDR1 is LGHNA and CDR2 is YNFKEQ in the germline V gene. This CDR3 is 16 amino acids long. In DNA form, the CDR3 reads TGTGCCAGCAGCCAAGATCTAGCGGGGGGCTCCTACGAGCAGTACTTC. Its translation: CASSQDLAGGSYEQYF.

This chain joins TRBV9 and TRBJ1-1, with D uncertain. Germline CDR1 reads SGDLS; CDR2 reads YYNGEE. Trimming left V 0 bases short and J 5 bases short, with 11 bases between. The CDR3 contains 14 residues. Written as DNA, the CDR3 is TGTGCCAGCAGCGTAGGTGTGGGAGGGACTGAAGCTTTCTTT. Its protein product is CASSVGVGGTEAFF.

V gene TRBV29-1 combines with J gene TRBJ2-5; D is possibly TRBD1 (6 bases). The CDR3 extends over 11 amino acids. V lost 4 bases and J lost 4, with 7 bases in between. Germline V gives CDR1 SQVTM, CDR2 ANQGSEA. The CDR3 spells CSVAGAETQYF. The CDR3 DNA reads TGCAGCGTTGCAGGGGCAGAGACCCAGTACTTC.

The chain carries TRBV19 and TRBJ1-6; D perhaps matches TRBD1 (5 bases). V shed 3 bases and J shed 9 bases, with 9 bases lying between them. The V gene's germline CDR1 is LNHDA and CDR2 SQIVND (reference sequence). The CDR3 runs 13 residues. The CDR3 loop reads CASSMIGGSPLHF. The CDR3 DNA sequence: TGTGCCAGTAGTATGATCGGGGGTTCACCCCTCCACTTT.

This clone was counted between two and nine times. The sample has other DNA sequences that encode this CDR3 too. V is TRBV9 and J is TRBJ2-7; TRBD2 matches 13 bases. CDR3 length: 15 amino acids. Germline lookup yields CDR1 SGDLS and CDR2 YYNGEE. V shed 3 bases, J shed 4 bases, and the junction held 4 bases outside the gene matches. The CDR3 here is CASSATSGGLYEQYF. The CDR3, as DNA: TGTGCCAGCAGCGCGACTAGCGGGGGGTTGTACGAGCAGTACTTC.